The 8 T cell receptor beta chains below were found in one sample sequenced in a study of blood T cell repertoires in COVID-19. Some clones are missing from TCRdb's copy, which holds only in-frame ones; the method was immunoSEQ multiplex PCR. In the table there are fewer than 8,000 clones, about 88% of which are singletons. Sequenced material: peripheral blood. The receptor set was obtained from a man in his 70s with active COVID-19.

This chain connects TRBV11-2 to TRBJ2-3; tentatively, D is TRBD2 (5 bases). V was shortened by 1 base and J by 4 bases, with 12 bases between the two germline ends. This CDR3 spans 15 amino acids. The germline V gene encodes CDR1 SGHAT and CDR2 FQNNGV. CDR3 coding DNA: TGTGCCAGCAGCTTAGGGGTACTAGTGTCAGATACGCAGTATTTT. Its translation: CASSLGVLVSDTQYF.

V is TRBV18 and J is TRBJ1-1; tentatively, D is TRBD1 (6 bases). Germline V gene lookup returns CDR1 KGHSH and CDR2 LQKENI. Deletions cut 2 bases from V and 5 bases from J, with 9 bases between. This CDR3 is built from 13 residues. This CDR3 is CASSPSQGTEAFF. CDR3 in DNA: TGTGCCAGCTCACCATCCCAGGGGACTGAAGCTTTCTTT.

J is TRBJ2-2 and V is TRBV2; 10 positions match TRBD2. The germline CDR1 and CDR2 sequences are SNHLY and FYNNEI. The CDR3 extends over 15 amino acids. The V segment lost 4 bases and the J segment 2 bases; nucleotides outside the gene matches: 1. The CDR3 nucleotides read TGTGCCAGCAGTGGACTAGCGGGTAACACCGGGGAGCTGTTTTTT. Translated: CASSGLAGNTGELFF.

This sequence joins TRBV11-1 and TRBJ1-1; D remains ambiguous. Trimming removed 9 bases from V and 1 base from J, with 6 bases in between. CDR1 and CDR2 (germline): SGHAT, FQDESV (reference sequence). The CDR3 totals 11 residues. For the CDR3, the DNA is TGTGCCAGTGAGAGGAACACTGAAGCTTTCTTT. Translating gives CASERNTEAFF.

This clone was observed a handful of times. V gene TRBV2 combines with J gene TRBJ2-7, with 8 bases that match TRBD2. The CDR3 extends over 15 amino acids. Germline V CDR1 and CDR2: SNHLY, FYNNEI. V was clipped by 3 bases and J by 2 bases; unmatched bases: 6. The CDR3 sequence: CASSDSSGSPYEQYF. The CDR3 bases are TGTGCCAGCAGTGACTCTAGCGGGTCACCCTACGAGCAGTACTTC.

J is TRBJ2-1 and V is TRBV7-6; 8 bases match TRBD2. CDR1 SGHVS and CDR2 FNYEAQ come from the germline V gene. The CDR3 extends over 15 amino acids. After removal of 5 bases from V and 8 bases from J, the junction contained 11 bases not matched to a gene. CDR3 DNA: TGTGCCAGCAGCCTGGGACGGGGGGGAAGGGATGAGCAGTTCTTC. Residues: CASSLGRGGRDEQFF.

A note on this clone: This same CDR3 is encoded by further DNA sequences in the sample. The rearrangement links TRBV6-5 to TRBJ1-2, with 10 bases identical to TRBD1. This CDR3 region has 14 residues. The V gene end was trimmed by 5 bases and the J gene end by 4 bases; junction bases not matched to a gene: 4. Germline V lookup: CDR1 MNHEY, CDR2 SVGAGI. For the CDR3, the DNA is TGTGCCAGCAGTATATGGGACAGGGGCTATGGCTACACCTTC. Translation: CASSIWDRGYGYTF.

This clone occurred a few times. The genes are TRBV9 and TRBJ1-3; D might be TRBD1 (6 bases). The CDR3 is 15 amino acids. CDR1 and CDR2 from the germline V gene are SGDLS and YYNGEE. Trimming took 4 bases from V and 4 from J, leaving 15 bases between them. The CDR3 region has the DNA TGTGCCAGCAGCCGCAACAGGGTTTCCGGAAACACCATATATTTT. Amino acid sequence: CASSRNRVSGNTIYF.